This entry is about one T cell receptor (beta chain). This sample stems from a study of blood T cell repertoires in COVID-19. About the research overall: Acute-phase and convalescent COVID-19 samples originated in the United States, Italy and Spain. T cells, B-cell-depleted T cells, or PBMCs provided the cDNA or gDNA that served as material.

The CDR3 consists of 14 residues. Germline assignment: CDR1 KGHSH and CDR2 LQKENI. The V end lost 0 bases, the J end lost 2 bases, and 6 bases lay between the germline ends. Per the study methods: Amplification with reference gene primers provided the estimates of nucleated cell counts. TCRdb keeps only in-frame clones here, not all; method: immunoSEQ multiplex PCR. The D gene and trimming were derived from the DNA, and the V and J assignments and clone size from that table. The table shows about 230,000 clones, with under 90% occurring only once. The chain uses TRBV18 and TRBJ2-3; D is unresolved. This receptor was identified in a man between 50 and 59 years old with COVID-19, enrolled during active disease. The sequencing input was peripheral blood. Here the CDR3 DNA reads TGTGCCAGCTCACCACCGGCCCTCACAGATACGCAGTATTTT. This translates into CASSPPALTDTQYF. Based on the CDR3 plus reference TRBV18 and TRBJ2-3, the full variable domain is NAGVMQNPRHLVRRRGQEARLRCSPMKGHSHVYWYRQLPEEGLKFMVYLQKENIIDESGMPKERFSAEFPKEGPSILRIQQVVRGDSAAYFCASSPPALTDTQYFGPGTRLTVL.